This record concerns one T cell receptor (beta chain) sequence. Trimming cost V 1 base and J 1 base, with 11 bases left between them. This CDR3 spans 16 amino acids. The germline CDR1 and CDR2 sequences are MDHEN and SYDVKM. This entry belongs to a study of blood T cell repertoires in COVID-19. Across the study: Collection of acute and convalescent COVID-19 samples took place in the United States, Italy and Spain.

The assay was immunoSEQ multiplex PCR, and TCRdb's table has in-frame clones only and misses some. The data hold about 180,000 clones, with over 70% observed a single time. Sequences were obtained from PBMCs or T cells enriched from blood (not recorded which). The chain combines TRBV28 with TRBJ1-5; TRBD1 might be the D (6 bases). This TCR was recovered from a man aged 55-75 years who had been exposed to COVID-19. DNA of the CDR3: TGTGCCAGCAGTTTATCGGGGAGGGGGAGCAATCAGCCCCAGCATTTT. Translation: CASSLSGRGSNQPQHF.